The subject of this entry is one TCR beta chain. Time point meaning: patch test 2, 6 weeks after DPC sensitization. Treatment reported: therapeutic diphenylcyclopropenone sensitization with weekly scalp DPC. This sample was included in a study of human T cells and chemical hapten exposure. MiXCR was run by TCRdb on the RACE reads, yielding one entry per CDR3 protein. The repertoire consists of approximately 84,000 distinct CDR3 sequences, with about 9.4% occurring once and the leading ten covering 2% to 2.5%. The clonotype was recovered from a woman in her twenties or thirties with alopecia areata. Some clones in this sample may be carry-over from other donors' samples. The source material was whole blood, sampled in connection with sensitization to the hapten diphenylcyclopropenone (DPC).

CDR3 loop: CASSVSTGELFF. The CDR3, as DNA: TGCGCCAGCAGCGTCAGCACCGGGGAGCTGTTTTTT. The chain joins TRBV5-1 to TRBJ2-2; unclear D gene. CDR1 is SGHRS, CDR2 YFSETQ, per germline. CDR3 length equals 12 residues. Trimming cost V 4 bases and J 4 bases, with 5 bases left between them. Full variable domain (missing parts from reference TRBV5-1 and TRBJ2-2): KAGVTQTPRYLIKTRGQQVTLSCSPISGHRSVSWYQQTPGQGLQFLFEYFSETQRNKGNFPGRFSGRQFSNSRSEMNVSTLELGDSALYLCASSVSTGELFFGEGSRLTVL.